This is a list of T cell receptor beta chains from one sample in a study of early T cells in non-severe SARS-CoV-2 infection. TCRdb recomputed calls from the 5' RACE reads with MiXCR, one row per CDR3 protein. The sample lists around 30,000 distinct CDR3 sequences; 4.5% to 6.5% were seen once. What was sequenced was whole blood. These receptor sequences come from an adult who was a healthcare worker with PCR-confirmed SARS-CoV-2 infection or an uninfected control (not recorded which). CDR3s include the opening cysteine and the closing phenylalanine or tryptophan. The D gene is left open where the match is weak. The size entry is marked missing in some rows and otherwise reads once, few, many or a size class.

V gene	clone size	J gene	D gene	CDR3 DNA	CDR3 protein
TRBV9	many	TRBJ2-5	TRBD1	TGTGCCAGCAGCGTGAGGGGACAGAACCAAGAGACCCAGTACTTC	CASSVRGQNQETQYF
TRBV5-4	many	TRBJ2-7	TRBD2	TGTGCCAGCAGTTCTAAGGGCGGGAGCCCCTACGAGCAGTACTTC	CASSSKGGSPYEQYF
TRBV25-1	many	TRBJ2-7	TRBD1	TGTGCCAGCAGTGAATCCACGAACTTAATCGGGACAGGACCCTACGAGCAGTACTTC	CASSESTNLIGTGPYEQYF
TRBV28	many	TRBJ2-7	.	TGTGCCAGCACCCTCGGTGGGGGTCCCTACGAGCAGTACTTC	CASTLGGGPYEQYF
TRBV28	.	TRBJ1-1	TRBD1	TGTGCCAGCAGTTCTTGGACAGGAGAAGCTTTCTTT	CASSSWTGEAFF
TRBV6-1	many	TRBJ2-5	.	TGTGCCAGCAGTGAAGTCGTGACCCAGTACTTC	CASSEVVTQYF
TRBV7-9	many	TRBJ2-5	.	TGTGCCAGCAGCCGTGGCGGCAAAGAGACCCAGTACTTC	CASSRGGKETQYF
TRBV2	few	TRBJ1-1	.	TGTGCCAGCACCCATGGGGGGGACCCAGGGATTGAAGCTTTCTTT	CASTHGGDPGIEAFF
TRBV27	many	TRBJ2-5	.	TGTGCCAGCAGTTTTGGGGTGCGAGAGACCCAGTACTTC	CASSFGVRETQYF
TRBV27	.	TRBJ2-1	TRBD2	TGTGCCAGCATGCGAGCGGGAGTCGGTAATGAGCAGTTCTTC	CASMRAGVGNEQFF
TRBV11-3	.	TRBJ2-2	TRBD2	TGTGCCAGCAGCGAAGGTCGGACTAGCGGGAGAGCCGGGGAGCTGTTTTTT	CASSEGRTSGRAGELFF
TRBV10-3	many	TRBJ2-5	.	TGTGCCATCGGTCGGGGGCCCGAGACCCAGTACTTC	CAIGRGPETQYF
TRBV27	many	TRBJ2-1	.	TGTGCCAGCAGTTTGGGCTGGGGGCATTCAGGATACAATGAGCAGTTCTTC	CASSLGWGHSGYNEQFF
TRBV7-9	.	TRBJ1-2	.	TGTGCCAGCAGCTTTTCCTCCTATGGCTACACCTTC	CASSFSSYGYTF
TRBV27	.	TRBJ1-1	.	TGTGCCAGCAGATTTGGACACGCTGGGGTAGGCACTGAAGCTTTCTTT	CASRFGHAGVGTEAFF
TRBV9	.	TRBJ2-3	TRBD2	TGTGCCAGCACCCGGGGGGGCACAGATACGCAGTATTTT	CASTRGGTDTQYF
TRBV20-1	.	TRBJ2-1	TRBD2	TGCAGTGCCCTACTGGGACTAGCGGGACGTAGCTCCTACAATGAGCAGTTCTTC	CSALLGLAGRSSYNEQFF
TRBV20-1	many	TRBJ2-1	TRBD2	TGCAGTGCTAGACCTAGCGGGAGGTACAATGAGCAGTTCTTC	CSARPSGRYNEQFF
TRBV7-6	.	TRBJ1-2	TRBD1	TGTGCCAGCAGCTTAGCCCACAGGGGAGGCTACACCTTC	CASSLAHRGGYTF
TRBV7-9	medium-sized	TRBJ2-1	TRBD2	TGTGCCAGCAGCTTAGATAGGGCGGGAGGTCGTGTCTTC	CASSLDRAGGRVF
TRBV28	many	TRBJ2-1	TRBD2	TGTGCCAGCAGTGTTGGGACTAGCGAGTACAATGAGCAGTTCTTC	CASSVGTSEYNEQFF
TRBV5-5	few	TRBJ2-3	TRBD2	TGTGCCATCCAGCGCGGCTGGGCTAGCGGGAAAGTCAGTATTGCAGATACGCAGTATTTT	CAIQRGWASGKVSIADTQYF
TRBV15	few	TRBJ2-1	TRBD1	TGTGCCACCAGCAGAGCTGACAGGGTAGGGAACAATGAGCAGTTCTTC	CATSRADRVGNNEQFF
TRBV5-1	many	TRBJ2-7	.	TGCGCCAGCAGGTCGACCAGCTCCTACGAGCAGTACTTC	CASRSTSSYEQYF
TRBV9	few	TRBJ2-1	TRBD2	TGTGCCAGCAGCCCTGACCCCCGTCTAGCGGGAAGAACTGAGCAGTTCTTC	CASSPDPRLAGRTEQFF
TRBV11-3	.	TRBJ2-7	.	TGTGCCAGCAGCCTCGGCGGGACGGGAGATGTTGAGCAGTACTTC	CASSLGGTGDVEQYF
TRBV5-1	many	TRBJ2-3	TRBD2	TGCGCCAGCAGCTTGGGCGGGAGCGGGAGAAGGTATACGCAGTATTTT	CASSLGGSGRRYTQYF